The T cell receptor (beta chain) under discussion was sequenced for a study of blood T cell repertoires in COVID-19 (dated by TCRdb to the early 2020s). For the wider study: The collaborator samples originated in the United States, Italy and Spain and spanned the acute and convalescent phases of COVID-19. The prospective study material was composed of cDNA or gDNA derived from T cells, B-cell-depleted T cells, or PBMCs. Deeply sampled blood TCRbeta repertoires from subjects exposed to, actively infected with, or recovered from COVID-19 were included in the dataset. The repertoires were released in a freely available public database intended as a resource for research on the immune response to SARS-CoV-2. The samples were drawn from the first 160 participants of the ongoing ImmuneRACE study and from 1,254 subjects provided by 6 global collaborators. Sample metadata almost always included a de-identified subject ID, COVID-19 status, age in years and sex. Where available, HLA class I and class II types were obtained from metadata supplied by the sample provider rather than from assay-based typing.

A remark on this clone: Its antigen remains undetermined. It has no much larger one-base neighbor in the sample; base qualities were not kept.

The CDR3, from cysteine to phenylalanine, totals 16 residues. Only the CDR3 region is kept as DNA, spanning 48 bases read in frame from base 1. Clipping removes 0 bases from V and 1 base from J, with 4 as the unmatched junction base count. The germline V gene sets CDR1 to SGHRS and CDR2 to YFSETQ. TCRbeta CDR3 regions were amplified from genomic DNA using the immunoSEQ Assay, a bias-controlled multiplex PCR. For the original study's pipeline: The number of nucleated cells in each sample was estimated from the amplification of reference gene primers within the assay. To quantify the absolute abundance of each unique TCRbeta CDR3 rearrangement, sequence reads were collapsed and filtered. For each sample, productive Simpson clonality was calculated by taking the square root of Simpson's diversity index across productive rearrangements. TCRdb retrieved this table from immuneACCESS and kept in-frame rearrangements only. Not all clones are present; in checked studies, unresolved V genes account for under half, and no reason is known for the remainder. The V and J calls and clone size are taken from that table; D and trimming were inferred from the DNA. This sample is represented by 250,000 to 350,000 clones; over 80% of them were singletons. The ten largest clonotypes hold around 9.3% of the sample.

Participants in the prospective study were aged roughly 18 to 95 years, lived in 24 United States geographic areas, and enrolled through a virtual design. In the prospective study, participants were assigned to cohorts based on the clinical history participants reported in a screening survey and a study questionnaire. For ImmuneRACE Cohort 3, a participant was defined as recovered based on two consecutive negative NP/OP PCR tests, clearance by a healthcare professional, or resolution of symptoms. In the prospective study, mobile phlebotomists collected whole blood, serum and a nasopharyngeal or oropharyngeal swab from each participant. Participants in the prospective study had the option to provide additional blood draws and questionnaires over a roughly two-month period. Prospective study blood samples were shipped either frozen or at room temperature before DNA extraction. Summary of the overall study and its limitations: The amount of clinical and demographic metadata varied by source and participant and was provided uncurated.

Material: PBMCs or T cells enriched from blood (not recorded which). The TCR originated in a woman between 18 and 29 years old who had recovered from COVID-19. The rearrangement joined TRBV5-1 to TRBJ2-3, and 8 bases in between align with TRBD1. Here the CDR3 is given as CASSLETGVGTDTQYF. The nucleotide sequence is given as TGCGCCAGCAGCTTGGAGACAGGGGTCGGCACAGATACGCAGTATTTT.